This TCR beta chain was captured by sequencing in a study of shared clonotypes between healthy human individuals. CDR3 length: 14 amino acids. Germline loops: CDR1 MGHRA, CDR2 YSYEKL. Trimming took off 0 bases at V and 5 bases at J, with 8 bases between the two ends. This table comes from immunoSEQ multiplex PCR, and its TCRdb copy is limited to in-frame clones, with some not included. The sample has approximately 2.4 million clones; almost 96% are singletons. The specimen sequenced was naive CD4+ T cells sorted from blood. Subset of the sample: CD45RA+ positively selected. The J gene is TRBJ2-1, the V gene TRBV4-1; D may match TRBD1 or TRBD2 (5 bases each). The sequence came from a man younger than 30 in good health. The CDR3 coding sequence is TGCGCCAGCAGCCAAGATAGGGACCACAATGAGCAGTTCTTC. It yields the protein CASSQDRDHNEQFF.